This passage covers 17 T cell receptor beta chains from one sample sequenced in a study of blood T cell repertoires in COVID-19 (TCRdb year 2020). The method was the immunoSEQ multiplex PCR assay. TCRdb retrieved this table from immuneACCESS and kept in-frame rearrangements only. Not all clones are present; in checked studies, unresolved V genes account for under half, and no reason is known for the remainder. This sample comprises roughly 180,000 clones, 94% of them detected only once. The ten largest clones capture about 0.76% of the sample. Material for sequencing was peripheral blood. The source of these receptors is a man aged 30-40 years with COVID-19, enrolled during active disease.

The V gene is TRBV12-5, the J gene TRBJ1-5; 8 nucleotides match TRBD1. The V segment lost 0 bases and the J segment 2 bases; nucleotides outside the gene matches: 15. Germline lookup yields CDR1 LGHNT and CDR2 FRNRAP. The CDR3 extends over 20 amino acids. The CDR3 DNA is TGTGCTAGTGGTTTGGTAAAGCTGGACAGGGTAGGAGAGGGCAATCAGCCCCAGCATTTT. It encodes CASGLVKLDRVGEGNQPQHF.

This chain joins TRBV7-9 and TRBJ1-2; D is undetermined. The germline V and J ends were trimmed by 11 bases and 4 bases, with 11 bases remaining between them. Germline V gene lookup returns CDR1 SEHNR and CDR2 FQNEAQ (reference sequence). The CDR3 loop spans 11 amino acids. This chain's CDR3 is CACQVGYGYTF. Here the CDR3 DNA reads TGTGCCTGCCAGGTCGGCTATGGCTACACCTTC.

This clone has just one count. This sequence joins TRBV9 and TRBJ1-6; D uncertain. Germline lookup yields CDR1 SGDLS and CDR2 YYNGEE. V dropped 0 bases and J dropped 9 bases, with 16 bases sitting between them. The CDR3 has 16 amino acids. CDR3 sequence: CASSVGPAPGTSPLHF. In DNA form, the CDR3 reads TGTGCCAGCAGCGTAGGGCCCGCTCCGGGTACTTCACCCCTCCACTTT.

V is TRBV7-2 and J is TRBJ1-6, with D possibly being TRBD1 (5 bases). Germline V CDR1 and CDR2: SGHTA, FQGNSA. Trimming shortened V by 5 bases and J by 7 bases, and 12 bases separated the two germline ends. This CDR3 region has 14 residues. CDR3 protein: CASSIHRSNSPLHF. CDR3 DNA sequence: TGTGCCAGCAGCATACACAGGAGCAATTCACCCCTCCACTTT.

The chain is built from TRBV2 and TRBJ2-5; D perhaps matches TRBD2 (6 bases). This CDR3 is built from 16 residues. Germline V gene sequence: CDR1 SNHLY, CDR2 FYNNEI. V was trimmed by 4 bases and J by 1 base, leaving 16 bases between them. CDR3 nucleotides: TGTGCCAGCAGTGGGAGGGTAGGCACTATCCAAGAGACCCAGTACTTC. Encoded protein: CASSGRVGTIQETQYF.

The chain joins TRBV10-3 to TRBJ1-1; 11 bases are a match to TRBD1. CDR3 length equals 13 residues. Per germline, CDR1 ENHRY and CDR2 SYGVKD. V lost 4 bases to trimming and J lost 11 bases; unmatched junction nucleotides: 6. CDR3: CAISGTGGGVAFF. CDR3 DNA sequence: TGTGCCATCAGTGGGACAGGGGGCGGCGTGGCTTTCTTT.

This clone came up once. V and J are TRBV6-5 and TRBJ1-3; 7 positions agree with TRBD1. The germline V gene has CDR1 MNHEY and CDR2 SVGAGI. The J segment lost 0 bases and the V segment lost 6 bases, leaving 2 bases of the junction unmatched. This CDR3 has 14 residues. CDR3 region: CASSRTGSGNTIYF. CDR3 bases: TGTGCCAGCAGCCGGACAGGCTCTGGAAACACCATATATTTT.

The chain has TRBV2 and TRBJ2-5; D not resolved. The ends were cut back, 0 bases at V and 5 bases at J, with 7 bases in the middle. CDR3 length: 13 amino acids. The germline gives CDR1 SNHLY, CDR2 FYNNEI. CDR3 sequence (DNA): TGTGCCAGCAGTGAAGCGCTAGTGGAGACCCAGTACTTC. It yields the protein CASSEALVETQYF.

Written as DNA, the CDR3 is TGTGCCAGTAGCACTACTAGCTCTCAGACCCAGTACTTC. Translating it yields CASSTTSSQTQYF. The chain uses TRBV19 and TRBJ2-5, with D maybe TRBD2 (6 bases). Germline-derived CDR1 and CDR2 are LNHDA and SQIVND (reference sequence). Between the trimmed V and J ends, which lost 6 bases and 6 bases, there was a span of 14 bases. The CDR3 totals 13 residues.

The J gene is TRBJ2-5, the V gene TRBV13, with D perhaps matching TRBD2 (5 bases). CDR3 length: 13 residues. From germline, CDR1 is PRHDT and CDR2 FYEKMQ (reference sequence). The germline V and J ends were trimmed by 2 bases and 6 bases, with 10 bases remaining between them. This CDR3 reads CASSLFGGKTQYF. The CDR3 region has the DNA TGTGCCAGCAGCTTATTTGGAGGAAAGACCCAGTACTTC.

This rearrangement joins TRBV2 to TRBJ1-1, with 8 bases fitting TRBD1. The CDR3 contains 12 residues. Losses at the gene ends were 6 bases for V and 7 bases for J; bases not matched to a gene: 4. CDR1 and CDR2 from the germline V gene are SNHLY and FYNNEI. The CDR3 reads CASSVDRGEAFF. Here the CDR3 DNA reads TGTGCCAGCAGCGTAGACAGGGGTGAAGCTTTCTTT. Variable domain in full (rest from reference TRBV2 and TRBJ1-1): EPEVTQTPSHQVTQMGQEVILRCVPISNHLYFYWYRQILGQKVEFLVSFYNNEISEKSEIFDDQFSVERPDGSNFTLKIRSTKLEDSAMYFCASSVDRGEAFFGQGTRLTVV.

The chain carries TRBV6-5 and TRBJ1-1, with TRBD1 identical over 10 bases. Germline V gene data show CDR1 as MNHEY and CDR2 as SVGAGI. Trimming took 7 bases from V and 6 from J; bases not matched to a gene: 5. CDR3 length equals 13 residues. Here the CDR3 reads CASTGTGEAEAFF. The CDR3, as DNA: TGTGCCAGCACCGGGACAGGGGAAGCTGAAGCTTTCTTT.

The rearrangement links TRBV24-1 to TRBJ2-1, with 14 bases matching TRBD2. There are 16 residues in the CDR3. Losses at the gene ends were 2 bases for V and 9 bases for J; bases not matched to a gene: 5. CDR1 and CDR2 (germline): KGHDR, SFDVKD. The CDR3 DNA reads as TGTGCCACCAGTGATTCGACTAGCGGGGGGGCAGGTGAGCAGTTCTTC. It translates to CATSDSTSGGAGEQFF.

The V and J genes are TRBV12-3 or TRBV12-4 and TRBJ1-6; D uncertain. The CDR3 length is 11 residues. V lost 3 bases to trimming and J lost 12 bases, with 6 bases between them. The CDR3 coding sequence is TGTGCCAGCAGTTTGGCGGAACCCCTCCACTTT. It codes for CASSLAEPLHF.

The rearrangement uses TRBV10-1 and TRBJ1-2; no firm D call. V was shortened by 3 bases and J by 4 bases, with 9 bases between the two germline ends. The V gene's germline CDR1 is WNHNN and CDR2 SYGVQD (reference sequence). CDR3 size: 13 residues. The CDR3 DNA sequence: TGCGCCAGCAGTGACGGCGGCGCCTATGGCTACACCTTC. This encodes CASSDGGAYGYTF.

The chain is built from TRBV5-1 and TRBJ2-2; weak D call: TRBD2 (5 bases). CDR1 SGHRS and CDR2 YFSETQ come from the germline V gene. CDR3 length: 15 residues. V was cut by 1 base and J by 4 bases, with 11 bases left in between. CDR3 in DNA: TGCGCCAGCAGCTTGAAGGGAACTAGCACCGGGGAGCTGTTTTTT. It translates to CASSLKGTSTGELFF.

This chain uses TRBV7-9 with TRBJ1-2; TRBD1 aligns across 11 bases. Trimming at V came to 5 bases and at J to 13 bases, leaving 15 bases not matched to a gene. Germline V CDR1 and CDR2: SEHNR, FQNEAQ (reference sequence). CDR3 length equals 15 residues. In DNA, the CDR3 is TGTGCCAGCAGCCCGGGACAGGGGGACTCCCAGGTCTGCACCTTC. Translating it yields CASSPGQGDSQVCTF.